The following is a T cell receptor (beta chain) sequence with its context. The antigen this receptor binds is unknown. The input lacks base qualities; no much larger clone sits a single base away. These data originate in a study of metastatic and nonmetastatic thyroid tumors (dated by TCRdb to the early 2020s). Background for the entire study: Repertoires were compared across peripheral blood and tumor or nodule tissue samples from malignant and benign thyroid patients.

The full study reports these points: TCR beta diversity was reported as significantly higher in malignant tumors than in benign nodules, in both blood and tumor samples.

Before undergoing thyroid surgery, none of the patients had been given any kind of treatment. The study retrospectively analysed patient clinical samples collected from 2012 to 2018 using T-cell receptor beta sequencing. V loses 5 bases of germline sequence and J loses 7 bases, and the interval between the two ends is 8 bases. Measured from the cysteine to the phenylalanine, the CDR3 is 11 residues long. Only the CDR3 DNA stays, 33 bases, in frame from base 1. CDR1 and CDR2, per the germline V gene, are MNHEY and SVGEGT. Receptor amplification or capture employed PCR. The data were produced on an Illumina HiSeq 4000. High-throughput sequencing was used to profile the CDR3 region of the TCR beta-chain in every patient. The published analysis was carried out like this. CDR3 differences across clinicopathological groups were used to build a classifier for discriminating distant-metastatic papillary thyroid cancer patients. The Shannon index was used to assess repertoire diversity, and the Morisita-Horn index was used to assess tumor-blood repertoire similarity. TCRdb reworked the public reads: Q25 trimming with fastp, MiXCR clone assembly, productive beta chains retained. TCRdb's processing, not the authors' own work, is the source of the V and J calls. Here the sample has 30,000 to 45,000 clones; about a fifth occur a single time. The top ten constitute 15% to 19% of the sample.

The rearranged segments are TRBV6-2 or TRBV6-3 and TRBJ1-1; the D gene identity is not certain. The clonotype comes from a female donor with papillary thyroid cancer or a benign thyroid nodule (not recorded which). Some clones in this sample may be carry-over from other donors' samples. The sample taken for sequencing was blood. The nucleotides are TGTGCCAGCAGTCCGGTGGGTGAAGCTTTCTTT. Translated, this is CASSPVGEAFF.